This record concerns one T cell receptor beta chain sequence. Antigen unknown. This entry belongs to a study of post-analysis software for immune sequencing data. Study-wide findings and caveats: Five TRBV segments were significantly more frequent in patients than in controls. TRBV5-6, TRBV5-1 and TRBV20-1 were among these segments.

CDR1 and CDR2 from the germline V gene are MNHEY and SVGEGT. The length of the CDR3 is 12 residues. V lost 5 bases to trimming and J lost 4 bases, with 8 bases between them. Included in the TCR beta cDNA libraries were unique molecular identifiers. TCRdb itself ran the PCR reads through MiXCR, one entry per CDR3 protein. Found here are around 400,000 distinct CDR3 sequences, approximately 42% of them singletons; the top ten hold 7.6%. The chain employs TRBV6-2 or TRBV6-3 and TRBJ1-1; D remains unclear. The clonotype was recovered from a girl aged 2 to 10 with multiple sclerosis. The sequenced sample consisted of blood. This CDR3 reads CASSRVGTEAFF. Written as DNA, the CDR3 is TGTGCCAGCAGTAGGGTAGGCACTGAAGCTTTCTTT.